This T cell receptor (beta chain) was recorded in a study of technical replicates of blood from a few donors. Measured with immunoSEQ multiplex PCR; TCRdb has only the in-frame clones, and not every one. The table shows roughly 93,000 clones, with 95% occurring only once. The CDR3 contains 14 residues. V was pared by 2 bases and J by 4 bases, with 12 bases between. The germline V gene encodes CDR1 SGHRS and CDR2 YFSETQ. Sequencing input: T cells isolated from PBMCs. This clonotype originated in a human donor in good health. The V and J genes are TRBV5-1 and TRBJ1-1; no reliable D call. CDR3 region: CASSFEGGSTEAFF. In nucleotides, the CDR3 is TGCGCCAGCAGCTTCGAGGGCGGGAGCACTGAAGCTTTCTTT.